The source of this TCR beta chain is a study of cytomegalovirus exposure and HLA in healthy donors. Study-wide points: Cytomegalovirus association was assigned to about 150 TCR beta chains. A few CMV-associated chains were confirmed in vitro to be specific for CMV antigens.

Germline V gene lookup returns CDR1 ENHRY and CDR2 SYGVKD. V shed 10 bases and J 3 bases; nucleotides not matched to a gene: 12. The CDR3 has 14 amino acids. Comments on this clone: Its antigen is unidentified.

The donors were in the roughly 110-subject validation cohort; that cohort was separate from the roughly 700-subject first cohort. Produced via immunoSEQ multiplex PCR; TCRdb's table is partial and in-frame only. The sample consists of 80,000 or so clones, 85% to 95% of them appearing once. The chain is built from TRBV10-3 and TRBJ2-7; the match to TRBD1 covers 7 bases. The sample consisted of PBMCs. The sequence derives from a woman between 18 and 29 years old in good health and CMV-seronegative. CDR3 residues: CATRLPTGHYEQYF. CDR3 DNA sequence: TGTGCCACCCGCCTTCCGACAGGGCACTACGAGCAGTACTTC.